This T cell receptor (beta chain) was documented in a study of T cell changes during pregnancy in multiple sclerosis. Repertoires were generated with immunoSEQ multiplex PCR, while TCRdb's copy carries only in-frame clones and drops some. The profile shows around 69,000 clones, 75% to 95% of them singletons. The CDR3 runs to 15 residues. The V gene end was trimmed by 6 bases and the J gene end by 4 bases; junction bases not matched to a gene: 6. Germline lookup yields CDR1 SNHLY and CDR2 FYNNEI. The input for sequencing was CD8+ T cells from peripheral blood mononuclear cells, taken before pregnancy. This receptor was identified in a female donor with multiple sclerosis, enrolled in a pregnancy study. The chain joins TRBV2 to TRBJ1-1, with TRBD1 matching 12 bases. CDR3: CASRATGQGATEAFF. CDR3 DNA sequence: TGTGCCAGCAGAGCGACGGGACAGGGGGCCACTGAAGCTTTCTTT.